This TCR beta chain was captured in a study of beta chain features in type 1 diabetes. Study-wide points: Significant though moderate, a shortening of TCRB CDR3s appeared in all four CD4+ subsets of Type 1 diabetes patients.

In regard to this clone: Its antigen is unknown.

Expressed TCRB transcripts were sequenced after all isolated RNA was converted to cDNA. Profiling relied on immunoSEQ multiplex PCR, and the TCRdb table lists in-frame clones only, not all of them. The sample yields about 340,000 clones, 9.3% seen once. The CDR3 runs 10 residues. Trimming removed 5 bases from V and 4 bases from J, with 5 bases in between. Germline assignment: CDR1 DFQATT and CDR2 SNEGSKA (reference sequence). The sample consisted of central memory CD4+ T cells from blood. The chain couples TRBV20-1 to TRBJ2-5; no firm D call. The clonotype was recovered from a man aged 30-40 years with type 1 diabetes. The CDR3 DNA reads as TGCAGTGCTGATTCAGAGACCCAGTACTTC. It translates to CSADSETQYF.